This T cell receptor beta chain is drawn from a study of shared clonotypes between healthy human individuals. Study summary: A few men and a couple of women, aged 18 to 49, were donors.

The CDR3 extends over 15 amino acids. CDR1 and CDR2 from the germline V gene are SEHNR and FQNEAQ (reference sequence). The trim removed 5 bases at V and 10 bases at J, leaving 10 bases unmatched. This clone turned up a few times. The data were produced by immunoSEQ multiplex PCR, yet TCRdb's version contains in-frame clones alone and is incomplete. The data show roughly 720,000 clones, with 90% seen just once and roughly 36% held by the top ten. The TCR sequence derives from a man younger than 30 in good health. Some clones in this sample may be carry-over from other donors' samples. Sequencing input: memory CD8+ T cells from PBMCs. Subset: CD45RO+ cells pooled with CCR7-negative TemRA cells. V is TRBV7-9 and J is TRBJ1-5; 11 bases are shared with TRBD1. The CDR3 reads CASSTSDRGLPPQHF. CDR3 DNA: TGTGCCAGCAGCACATCGGACAGGGGGCTACCCCCCCAGCATTTT.